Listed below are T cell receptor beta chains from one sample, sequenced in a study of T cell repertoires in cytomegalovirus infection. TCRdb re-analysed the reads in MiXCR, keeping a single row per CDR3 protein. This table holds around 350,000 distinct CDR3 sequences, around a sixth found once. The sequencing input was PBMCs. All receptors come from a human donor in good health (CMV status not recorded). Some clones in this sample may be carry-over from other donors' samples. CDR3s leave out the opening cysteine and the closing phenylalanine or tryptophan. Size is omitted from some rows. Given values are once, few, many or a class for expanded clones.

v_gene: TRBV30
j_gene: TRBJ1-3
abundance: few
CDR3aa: AWRTGASGNTIY

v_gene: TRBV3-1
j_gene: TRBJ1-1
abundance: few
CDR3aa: ASSLSQEKAF

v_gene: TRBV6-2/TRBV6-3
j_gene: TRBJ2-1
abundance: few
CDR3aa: ASTRQQTSYNEQF

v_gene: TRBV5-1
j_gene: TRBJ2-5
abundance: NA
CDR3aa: ASSSDRRETQY

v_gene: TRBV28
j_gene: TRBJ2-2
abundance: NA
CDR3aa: ASSFQGAGTGELF

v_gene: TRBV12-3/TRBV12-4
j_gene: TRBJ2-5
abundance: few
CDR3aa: ASSLVTIGTQY

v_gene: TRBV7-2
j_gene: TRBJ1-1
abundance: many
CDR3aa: ASSLASVNTEAF

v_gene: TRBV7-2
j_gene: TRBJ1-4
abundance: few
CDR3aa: ASSFFSGEGEKLF

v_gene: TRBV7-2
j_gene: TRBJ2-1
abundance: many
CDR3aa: ASSPNQREVWEEQF

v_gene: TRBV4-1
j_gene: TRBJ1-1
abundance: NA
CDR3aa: ASSQDGGFGTEAF

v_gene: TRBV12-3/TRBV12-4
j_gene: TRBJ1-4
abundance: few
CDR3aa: ASRSTRVANEKLF

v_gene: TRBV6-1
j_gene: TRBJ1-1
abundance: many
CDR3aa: ASRPGTPDNTEAF

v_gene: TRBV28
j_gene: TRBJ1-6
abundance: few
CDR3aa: ASRIPGQTNSPLH

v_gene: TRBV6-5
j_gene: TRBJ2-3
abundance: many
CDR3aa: ASSPPGVRHTDTQY

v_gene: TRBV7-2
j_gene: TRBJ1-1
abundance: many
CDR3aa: ASSFQVNTEAF

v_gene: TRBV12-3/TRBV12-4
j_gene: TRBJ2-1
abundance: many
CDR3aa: ASSSASGRHEQF

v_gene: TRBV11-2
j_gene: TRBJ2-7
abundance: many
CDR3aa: ASSRLSVGDYEQY

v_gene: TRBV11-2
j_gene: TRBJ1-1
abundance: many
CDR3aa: ASSSPFHVGLGNTEAF

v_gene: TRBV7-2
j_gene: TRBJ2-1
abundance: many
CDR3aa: ASSPGTGWYEQF

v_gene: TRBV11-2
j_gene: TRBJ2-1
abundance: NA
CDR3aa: ASSLMRGTPYNEQF

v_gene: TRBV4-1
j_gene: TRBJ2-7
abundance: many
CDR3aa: ASRPTSGSYEQY

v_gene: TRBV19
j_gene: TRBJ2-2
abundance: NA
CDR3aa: AISMAGSDTGELF

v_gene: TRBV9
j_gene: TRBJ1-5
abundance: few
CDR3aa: ASSATGAGQPQH

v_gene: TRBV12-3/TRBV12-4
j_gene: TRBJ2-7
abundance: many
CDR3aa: ASSRGQEHYEQY

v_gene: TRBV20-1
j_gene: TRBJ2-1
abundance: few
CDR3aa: SASRALAGYNEQF

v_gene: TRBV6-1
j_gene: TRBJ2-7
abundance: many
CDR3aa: ASSAEGGPYEQY

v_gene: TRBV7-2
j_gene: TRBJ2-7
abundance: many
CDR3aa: ASSFGPSDEQY

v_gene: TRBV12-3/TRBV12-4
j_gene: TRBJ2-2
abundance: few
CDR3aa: ASSGGQGDGELF

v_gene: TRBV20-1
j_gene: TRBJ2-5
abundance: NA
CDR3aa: SATQADVGETQY

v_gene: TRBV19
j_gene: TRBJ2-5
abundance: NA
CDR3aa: ASSPQRGKETQY

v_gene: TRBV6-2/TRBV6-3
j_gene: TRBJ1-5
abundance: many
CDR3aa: ASSLAGDVAQH